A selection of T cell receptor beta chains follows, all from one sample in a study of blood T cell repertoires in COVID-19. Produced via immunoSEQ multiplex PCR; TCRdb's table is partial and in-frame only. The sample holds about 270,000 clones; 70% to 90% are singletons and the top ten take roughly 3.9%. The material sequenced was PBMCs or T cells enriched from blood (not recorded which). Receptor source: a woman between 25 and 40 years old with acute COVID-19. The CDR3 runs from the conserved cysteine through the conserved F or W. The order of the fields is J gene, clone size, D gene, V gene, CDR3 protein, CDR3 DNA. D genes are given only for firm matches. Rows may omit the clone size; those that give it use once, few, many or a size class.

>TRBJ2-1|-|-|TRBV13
CASSYPAGYNEQFF
TGTGCCAGCAGCTACCCGGCGGGGTACAATGAGCAGTTCTTC
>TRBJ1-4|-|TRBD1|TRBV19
CASSIQMGTGYEKLFF
TGTGCCAGTAGTATCCAGATGGGGACAGGGTATGAAAAACTGTTTTTT
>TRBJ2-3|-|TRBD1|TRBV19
CASQSTGTDTDTQYF
TGTGCCAGCCAAAGCACCGGGACAGACACAGATACGCAGTATTTT
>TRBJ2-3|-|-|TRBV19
CASSSLTRAITDTQYF
TGTGCCAGTAGTTCCCTCACTAGGGCTATAACAGATACGCAGTATTTT
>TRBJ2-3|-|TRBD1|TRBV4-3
CASSQDWSTGGYTDTQYF
TGCGCCAGCAGCCAAGATTGGAGCACAGGGGGCTACACAGATACGCAGTATTTT
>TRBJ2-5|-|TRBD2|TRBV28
CASSFSLAGGETQYF
TGTGCCAGCAGTTTCTCCCTAGCGGGAGGGGAGACCCAGTACTTC
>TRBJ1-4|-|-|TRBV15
CATSRDAGEEKLFF
TGTGCCACCAGCAGAGATGCAGGGGAAGAAAAACTGTTTTTT
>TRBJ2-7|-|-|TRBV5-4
CASSAESSPYEQYF
TGTGCCAGCAGCGCCGAATCTAGCCCCTACGAGCAGTACTTC
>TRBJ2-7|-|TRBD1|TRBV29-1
CSVFRTGSYEQYF
TGCAGCGTTTTCCGGACAGGGAGCTACGAGCAGTACTTC
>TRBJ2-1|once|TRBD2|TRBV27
CASSLVASGSNEQFF
TGTGCCAGCAGTTTGGTGGCTAGCGGGAGCAATGAGCAGTTCTTC
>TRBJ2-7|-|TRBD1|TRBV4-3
CASSQTSGTGGYEQYF
TGCGCCAGCAGCCAGACCTCCGGGACAGGGGGCTACGAGCAGTACTTC
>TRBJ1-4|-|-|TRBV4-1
CASSQVYNEKLFF
TGCGCCAGCAGCCAAGTCTATAATGAAAAACTGTTTTTT
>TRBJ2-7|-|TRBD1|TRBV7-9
CASSPVQGEFDEQYF
TGTGCCAGCAGCCCAGTACAGGGGGAATTTGACGAGCAGTACTTC
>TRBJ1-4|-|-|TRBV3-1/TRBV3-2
CASSQETGNEKLFF
TGTGCCAGCAGCCAAGAAACAGGAAATGAAAAACTGTTTTTT
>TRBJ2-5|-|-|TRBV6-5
CASILDQETQYF
TGTGCCAGCATACTAGATCAAGAGACCCAGTACTTC
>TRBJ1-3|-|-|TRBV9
CASGSGNGNTIYF
TGTGCCAGCGGTTCAGGGAATGGAAACACCATATATTTT
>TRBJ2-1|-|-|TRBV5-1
CASSFDGREVVNEQFF
TGCGCCAGCAGCTTTGACGGCAGGGAGGTCGTCAATGAGCAGTTCTTC
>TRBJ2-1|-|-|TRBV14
CASSQEARHEQFF
TGTGCCAGCAGCCAAGAGGCTAGACATGAGCAGTTCTTC
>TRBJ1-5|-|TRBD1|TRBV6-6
CASSRTGESNQPQHF
TGTGCCAGCAGTCGTACAGGGGAAAGCAATCAGCCCCAGCATTTT
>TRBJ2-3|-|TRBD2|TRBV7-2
CASSPIAGGPTDTQYF
TGTGCCAGCAGCCCGATAGCGGGAGGGCCCACAGATACGCAGTATTTT
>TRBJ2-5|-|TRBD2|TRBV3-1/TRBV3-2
CASSQDLMASGRGETQYF
TGTGCCAGCAGCCAAGATCTCATGGCTAGCGGGAGAGGAGAGACCCAGTACTTC
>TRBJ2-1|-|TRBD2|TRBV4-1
CASSHQAQGLADNEQFF
TGCGCCAGCAGCCACCAGGCCCAGGGACTAGCGGACAATGAGCAGTTCTTC
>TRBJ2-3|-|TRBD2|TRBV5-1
CASSIQTSAQDTQYF
TGCGCCAGCAGCATTCAGACTAGCGCACAAGATACGCAGTATTTT
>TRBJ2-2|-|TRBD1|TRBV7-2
CASSLAPGQGAGGELFF
TGTGCCAGCAGCTTAGCTCCGGGACAGGGGGCCGGCGGGGAGCTGTTTTTT
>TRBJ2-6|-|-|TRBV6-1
CASSDFGSGANVLTF
TGTGCCAGCAGTGATTTCGGGTCTGGGGCCAACGTCCTGACTTTC
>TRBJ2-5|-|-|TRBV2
CASPEGYQETQYF
TGTGCCAGCCCCGAGGGCTACCAAGAGACCCAGTACTTC
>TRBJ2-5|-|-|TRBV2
CASSEYRQEETQYF
TGTGCCAGCAGTGAATATAGACAAGAAGAGACCCAGTACTTC
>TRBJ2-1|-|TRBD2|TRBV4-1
CASSQSTSGGEQFF
TGCGCCAGCAGCCAATCGACCAGCGGGGGCGAGCAGTTCTTC
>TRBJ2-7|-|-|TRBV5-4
CASSWGVRYSQPYEQYF
TGTGCCAGCAGCTGGGGGGTTCGCTACTCCCAACCCTACGAGCAGTACTTC
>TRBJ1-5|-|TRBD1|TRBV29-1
CSVEEGADQPQHF
TGCAGCGTTGAGGAGGGGGCGGATCAGCCCCAGCATTTT
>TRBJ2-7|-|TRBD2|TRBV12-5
CASGLVSPGLAFCSYEQYF
TGTGCTAGTGGTTTGGTCAGTCCGGGACTAGCCTTTTGCTCCTACGAGCAGTACTTC
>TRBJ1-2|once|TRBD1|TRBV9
CASSETGGGYGYTF
TGTGCCAGCAGCGAAACAGGGGGAGGGTATGGCTACACCTTC
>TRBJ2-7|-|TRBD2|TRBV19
CASSMTSEVYEQYF
TGTGCCAGTAGTATGACTAGCGAGGTTTACGAGCAGTACTTC
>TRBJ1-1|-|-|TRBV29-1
CSVLVTGPEAFF
TGCAGCGTTCTAGTAACAGGGCCTGAAGCTTTCTTT
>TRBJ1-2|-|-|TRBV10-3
CAIKADGEVYGYTF
TGTGCCATCAAAGCGGACGGGGAGGTCTATGGCTACACCTTC
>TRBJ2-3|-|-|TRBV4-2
CASSQDLASDTQYF
TGTGCCAGCAGCCAAGATCTAGCTTCTGATACGCAGTATTTT
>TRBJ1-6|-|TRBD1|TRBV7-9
CASSNEGQSFNSPLHF
TGTGCCAGCAGCAACGAGGGACAGAGTTTTAATTCACCCCTCCACTTT
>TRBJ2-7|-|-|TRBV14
CASSQQRGRVSYEQYF
TGTGCCAGCAGCCAGCAGCGCGGCCGGGTATCCTACGAGCAGTACTTC
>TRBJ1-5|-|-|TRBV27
CASSSGHHSNQPQHF
TGTGCCAGCAGTTCGGGACACCATAGCAATCAGCCCCAGCATTTT
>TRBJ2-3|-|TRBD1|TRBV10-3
CAISTDRGDTDTQYF
TGTGCCATCAGTACTGACAGGGGCGACACAGATACGCAGTATTTT
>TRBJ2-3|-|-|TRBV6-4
CASSKGASSTDTQYF
TGTGCCAGCAGCAAAGGGGCCTCTAGCACAGATACGCAGTATTTT
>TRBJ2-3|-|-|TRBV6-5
CASRLPGDTQYF
TGTGCCAGCCGACTCCCGGGAGATACGCAGTATTTT
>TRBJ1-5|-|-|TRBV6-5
CASSREGGNQPQHF
TGTGCCAGCAGCCGTGAGGGGGGCAATCAGCCCCAGCATTTT
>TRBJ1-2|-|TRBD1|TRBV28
CASSLQGAGGYTF
TGTGCCAGCAGTCTACAGGGGGCAGGGGGCTACACCTTC
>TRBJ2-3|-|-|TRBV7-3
CASSFFEGGTDTQYF
TGTGCCAGCAGCTTTTTCGAGGGCGGCACAGATACGCAGTATTTT
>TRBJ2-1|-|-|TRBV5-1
CASSGEGDEQFF
TGCGCCAGCAGCGGAGAGGGAGATGAGCAGTTCTTC
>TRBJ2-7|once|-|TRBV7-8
CASSLGYPSRSSYEQYF
TGTGCCAGCAGCTTAGGGTACCCCTCCAGAAGCTCCTACGAGCAGTACTTC
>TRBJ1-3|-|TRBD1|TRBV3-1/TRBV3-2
CASSETGGPGNTIYF
TGTGCCAGCAGCGAAACAGGGGGTCCTGGAAACACCATATATTTT
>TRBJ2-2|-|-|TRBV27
CASSFREYTGELFF
TGTGCCAGCAGTTTTCGGGAGTACACCGGGGAGCTGTTTTTT
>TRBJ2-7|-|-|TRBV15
CATSPSRAVHEQYF
TGTGCCACCAGCCCATCCAGGGCCGTCCACGAGCAGTACTTC
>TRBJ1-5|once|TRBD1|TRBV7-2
CASSRTGGNNQPQHF
TGTGCCAGCAGCCGGACAGGGGGGAACAATCAGCCCCAGCATTTT
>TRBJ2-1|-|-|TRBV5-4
CASSLGTGNEQFF
TGTGCCAGCAGCTTGGGGACTGGAAATGAGCAGTTCTTC
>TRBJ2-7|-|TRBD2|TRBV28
CASSLGPGLAGEQYF
TGTGCCAGCAGTTTAGGTCCGGGACTAGCGGGTGAGCAGTACTTC
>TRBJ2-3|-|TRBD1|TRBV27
CASRVLDRADTQYF
TGTGCCAGCAGGGTATTAGACAGGGCGGATACGCAGTATTTT
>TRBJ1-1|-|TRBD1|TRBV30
CAWSRTGNTEAFF
TGTGCCTGGAGCCGGACAGGTAACACTGAAGCTTTCTTT
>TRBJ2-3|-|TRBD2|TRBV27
CASSLQAGGTTDTQYF
TGTGCCAGCAGTTTACAAGCGGGAGGGACCACAGATACGCAGTATTTT
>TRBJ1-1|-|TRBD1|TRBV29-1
CSVEQGVNTEAFF
TGCAGCGTTGAACAGGGGGTGAACACTGAAGCTTTCTTT